Listed below are T cell receptor beta chains from one sample, sequenced in a study of blood T cell repertoires in COVID-19. Some clones are missing from TCRdb's copy, which holds only in-frame ones; the method was immunoSEQ multiplex PCR. The table records around 100,000 clones, about 85% of them present only once. Material: peripheral blood. These TCRs come from a man aged 35 to 55 with acute or convalescent COVID-19. Each CDR3 is given without its conserved first and last residue. The D gene is left open where the match is weak.

j_call d_call v_call cdr3_aa
TRBJ2-7 - TRBV7-3 ASSVTPDSYEQY
TRBJ2-3 TRBD2 TRBV19 ASSSPAGVRDTQY
TRBJ1-2 TRBD1 TRBV5-8 ASSLGQGPYGYT
TRBJ2-1 TRBD2 TRBV11-2 ASSLWTSGNAEQF
TRBJ1-1 - TRBV10-3 AIRGGGITEAF
TRBJ1-1 - TRBV25-1 ASSDAGMNTEAF
TRBJ1-3 TRBD1 TRBV30 AWQRQGGNTIY
TRBJ2-5 TRBD1 TRBV19 ASSIGTGTRETQY
TRBJ2-1 TRBD2 TRBV27 ASSLSWIAGLDEQF
TRBJ2-5 - TRBV6-6 ASSYQHGETQETQY
TRBJ1-5 - TRBV19 ASSKGGPHQFQPQH
TRBJ1-1 - TRBV2 ASSRGERTEAF
TRBJ2-3 TRBD1 TRBV3-1/TRBV3-2 ASSRGTGRRTDTQY
TRBJ2-7 TRBD1 TRBV4-1 ASSQESSGGYEQY
TRBJ1-2 TRBD1 TRBV28 ASSPGGTVQPGYT
TRBJ2-7 TRBD2 TRBV28 ASSQLAAPYEQY
TRBJ1-1 TRBD1 TRBV10-3 AIKGQGARGALNTEAF
TRBJ2-1 TRBD2 TRBV11-2 ASSLDRGTSGANNEQF
TRBJ2-2 TRBD1 TRBV7-9 ASSSIRGLGTGELF
TRBJ2-1 - TRBV2 ASSESPQGNEQF
TRBJ2-7 - TRBV19 ASSPGHPAYEQY
TRBJ2-7 TRBD1 TRBV6-6 ASSYGRQGYEQY
TRBJ1-1 - TRBV16 ASSQSTANTEAF
TRBJ2-7 TRBD1 TRBV7-6 ASSAQTGLEQY
TRBJ2-1 - TRBV5-1 ASSFDGTTYNEQF
TRBJ2-2 - TRBV5-1 ASSFSPANTGELF
TRBJ1-3 - TRBV5-4 ASSRGTPGNTIY
TRBJ2-3 - TRBV7-9 ASSLFQGGVRADTQY
TRBJ2-7 TRBD1 TRBV2 ASRGQTYEQY
TRBJ2-1 - TRBV12-5 ASGLAASNEQF
TRBJ2-5 - TRBV28 ASSLAGLSQETQY
TRBJ2-7 TRBD1 TRBV5-1 ASSLQGAAYEQY
TRBJ1-1 - TRBV19 ASRTTPNTEAF
TRBJ2-7 - TRBV3-1/TRBV3-2 ASSQDRRWLKQY
TRBJ2-7 TRBD1 TRBV7-9 ASSLARDRVLYEQY
TRBJ2-3 TRBD2 TRBV9 ASSVGLAGTSSTDTQY
TRBJ1-1 - TRBV19 ASRDSGGRTEAF
TRBJ1-2 TRBD1 TRBV27 ASSPRTGSLYGYT
TRBJ1-2 - TRBV12-3/TRBV12-4 ASRLDGARGYT
TRBJ1-5 - TRBV28 ASSRRDQPQH
TRBJ2-2 TRBD1 TRBV18 ASSPDRAGELF
TRBJ1-5 - TRBV4-3 ASSPGVGLNQPQH
TRBJ2-2 - TRBV18 ASSPGRFAGELF
TRBJ2-1 TRBD1 TRBV3-1/TRBV3-2 ASSPGTATV
TRBJ2-5 - TRBV5-1 ASSLGDFPETQY
TRBJ1-2 - TRBV2 ASSDWGRVGYT
TRBJ2-5 - TRBV27 ASSLGGGQETQY
TRBJ1-2 TRBD1 TRBV7-9 ASNSRGTGPYGYT
TRBJ2-2 - TRBV28 ASASGAGTGELF
TRBJ1-6 TRBD1 TRBV27 ASSSSGTGGRSPLH
TRBJ1-3 TRBD1 TRBV10-3 AIRPGGGNTIY